The subject of this entry is one T cell receptor beta chain. Its antigen is as yet unknown. This specimen belongs to a study of blood T cells in healthy people across ages. Notes on the study in general: Observed TCR beta diversity showed a strong correlation with the percentage of naive T cells as measured by flow cytometry. Both higher diversity and more naive CD4+ cells marked long-lived donors when set against aged donors. Diversity estimates from one million T cells were considered underestimates.

Alongside a J-beta primer mix, a sample-barcoded 5' primer served in a second PCR lasting roughly 6 to 11 cycles. Individual samples furnished no less than 2.5 million CDR3-containing paired-end reads apiece. TCRdb passed the 5' RACE reads through MiXCR, listing each CDR3 protein once. The profile covers 850,000 to 1,100,000 distinct CDR3 sequences, with about two fifths appearing a single time and about an eighth taken by the ten largest. The CDR3 contains 15 residues. From germline, CDR1 is SNHLY and CDR2 FYNNEI. V was pared by 4 bases and J by 4 bases, with 8 bases of the junction left unmatched. Sequenced input: blood. This chain joins TRBV2 and TRBJ1-1, with 8 bases matching TRBD1. The TCR originated in a man aged 18 to 30 in good health. CDR3 bases: TGTGCCAGCAGTGCGGGGGACAGGCGGGGCACTGAAGCTTTCTTT. Protein: CASSAGDRRGTEAFF.